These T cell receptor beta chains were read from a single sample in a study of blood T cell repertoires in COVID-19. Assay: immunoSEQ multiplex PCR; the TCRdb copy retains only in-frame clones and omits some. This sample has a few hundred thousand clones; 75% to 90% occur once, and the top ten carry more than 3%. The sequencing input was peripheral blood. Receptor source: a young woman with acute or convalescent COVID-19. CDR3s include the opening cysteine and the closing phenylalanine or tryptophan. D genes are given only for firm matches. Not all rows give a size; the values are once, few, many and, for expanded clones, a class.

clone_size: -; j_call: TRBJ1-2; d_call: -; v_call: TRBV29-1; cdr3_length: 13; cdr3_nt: TGCAGCGTTGAGGTCGCACAGCTCTATGGCTACACCTTC; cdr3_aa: CSVEVAQLYGYTF
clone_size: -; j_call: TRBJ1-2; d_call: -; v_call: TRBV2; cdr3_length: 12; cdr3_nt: TGTGCCAGCAGTGCAGACATCGGAGGCTACACCTTC; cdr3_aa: CASSADIGGYTF
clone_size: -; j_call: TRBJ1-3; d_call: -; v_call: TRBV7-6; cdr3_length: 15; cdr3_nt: TGTGCCAGCAGCCCATCGGGGGGGTCTGGAAACACCATATATTTT; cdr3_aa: CASSPSGGSGNTIYF
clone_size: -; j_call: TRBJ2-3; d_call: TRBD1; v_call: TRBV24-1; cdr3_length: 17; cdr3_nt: TGTGCCACCAGTGATCCGGGGACAGGGGCTCTCACAGATACGCAGTATTTT; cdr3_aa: CATSDPGTGALTDTQYF
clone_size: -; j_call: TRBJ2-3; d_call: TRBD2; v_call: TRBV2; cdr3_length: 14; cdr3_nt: TGTGCCAGCAGGGAAGCGGGAGGGTCAGATACGCAGTATTTT; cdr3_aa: CASREAGGSDTQYF
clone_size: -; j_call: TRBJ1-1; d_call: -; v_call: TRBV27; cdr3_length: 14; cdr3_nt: TGTGCCAGCAGTCTTTCGGGGAGGAGAGCTGAAGCTTTCTTT; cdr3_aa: CASSLSGRRAEAFF
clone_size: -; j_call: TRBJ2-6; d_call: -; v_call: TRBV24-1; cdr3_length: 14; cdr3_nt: TGTGCCACCAGGGCGGGCTCTGGGGCCAACGTCCTGACTTTC; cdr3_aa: CATRAGSGANVLTF
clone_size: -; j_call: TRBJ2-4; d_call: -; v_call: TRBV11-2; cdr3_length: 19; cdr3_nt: TGTGCCAGCAGCTTAGATAGCGACACTATAACCTTAGCCAAAAACATTCAGTACTTC; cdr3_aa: CASSLDSDTITLAKNIQYF
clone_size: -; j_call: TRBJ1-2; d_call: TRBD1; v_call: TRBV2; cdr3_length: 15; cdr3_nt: TGTGCCAGCAGTGCCCCCGACAGGGGAAGCTATGGCTACACCTTC; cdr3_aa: CASSAPDRGSYGYTF
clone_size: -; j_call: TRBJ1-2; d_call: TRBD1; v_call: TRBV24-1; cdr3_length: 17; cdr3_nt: TGTGCCACCAGTGACCCCACAGGACAGGGCGTGACTTATGGCTACACCTTC; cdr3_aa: CATSDPTGQGVTYGYTF
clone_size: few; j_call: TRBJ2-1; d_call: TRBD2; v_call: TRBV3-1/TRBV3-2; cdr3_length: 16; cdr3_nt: TGTGCCAGCAGTCCCCCTTCGCGGGGGGACTACAATGAGCAGTTCTTC; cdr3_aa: CASSPPSRGDYNEQFF
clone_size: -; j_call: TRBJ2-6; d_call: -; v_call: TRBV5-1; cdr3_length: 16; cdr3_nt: TGCGCCAGCAGCTTTTCAGGAGGCGCTGGGGCCAACGTCCTGACTTTC; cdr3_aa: CASSFSGGAGANVLTF
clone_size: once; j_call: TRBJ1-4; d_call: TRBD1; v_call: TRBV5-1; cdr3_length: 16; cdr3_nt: TGCGCCAGCAGCTGGGGGACAGGGGGCGACGGTGAAAAACTGTTTTTT; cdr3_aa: CASSWGTGGDGEKLFF
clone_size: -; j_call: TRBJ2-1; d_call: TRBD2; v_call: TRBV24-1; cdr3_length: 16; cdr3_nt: TGTGCCACCAGTGATAACGGACTAGCGGGAGTTAATGAGCAGTTCTTC; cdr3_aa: CATSDNGLAGVNEQFF
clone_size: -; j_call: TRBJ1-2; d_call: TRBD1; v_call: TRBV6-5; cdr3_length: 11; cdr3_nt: TGTGCCAGCAGCCAGGACAGGGCCTACACCTTC; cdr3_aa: CASSQDRAYTF
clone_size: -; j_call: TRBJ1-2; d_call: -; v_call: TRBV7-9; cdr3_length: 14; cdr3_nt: TGTGCCAGCAGCTCGACAGGAGATCTTTATGGCTACACCTTC; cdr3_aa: CASSSTGDLYGYTF
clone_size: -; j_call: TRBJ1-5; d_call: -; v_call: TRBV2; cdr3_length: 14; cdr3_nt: TGTGCCAGCAGTGAAGGGGGGCTCACTCAGCCCCAGCATTTT; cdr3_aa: CASSEGGLTQPQHF
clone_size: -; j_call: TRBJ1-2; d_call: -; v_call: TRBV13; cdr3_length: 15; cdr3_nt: TGTGCCAGCAGCTTAGTAAGCGGAAGAGACTATGGCTACACCTTC; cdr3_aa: CASSLVSGRDYGYTF
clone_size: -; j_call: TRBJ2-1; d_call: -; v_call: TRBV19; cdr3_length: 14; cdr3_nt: TGTGCCAGTAGTATCAGGACCTTCGGGGGTGAGCAGTTCTTC; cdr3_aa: CASSIRTFGGEQFF
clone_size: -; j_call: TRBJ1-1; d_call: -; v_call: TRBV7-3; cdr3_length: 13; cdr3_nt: TGTGCCAGCAGCTATCGGACAAACACTGAAGCTTTCTTT; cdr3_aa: CASSYRTNTEAFF
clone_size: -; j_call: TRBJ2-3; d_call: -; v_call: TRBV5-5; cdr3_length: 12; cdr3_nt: TGTGCCAGCAGCCCCTCCACAGATACGCAGTATTTT; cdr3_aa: CASSPSTDTQYF
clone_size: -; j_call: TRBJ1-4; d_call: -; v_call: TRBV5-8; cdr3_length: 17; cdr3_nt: TGTGCCAGCAGCTGGCGGGCCGGGACTTCAACTAATGAAAAACTGTTTTTT; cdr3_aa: CASSWRAGTSTNEKLFF
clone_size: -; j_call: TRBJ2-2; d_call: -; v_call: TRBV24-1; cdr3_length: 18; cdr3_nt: TGTGCCACCAGTGATTTCGGGCAGGGTAAGTGTAACACCGGGGAGCTGTTTTTT; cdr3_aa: CATSDFGQGKCNTGELFF
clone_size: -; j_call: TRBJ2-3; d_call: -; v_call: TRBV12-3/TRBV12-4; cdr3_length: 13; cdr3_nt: TGTGCCAGCAGCCAACTAGCCTCAGATACGCAGTATTTT; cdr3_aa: CASSQLASDTQYF
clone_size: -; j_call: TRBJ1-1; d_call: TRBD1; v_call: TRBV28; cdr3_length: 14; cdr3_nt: TGTGCCAGCGAAACTGACAGGGAGAACACTGAAGCTTTCTTT; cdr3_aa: CASETDRENTEAFF
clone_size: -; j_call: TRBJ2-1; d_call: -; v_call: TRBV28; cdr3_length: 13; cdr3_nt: TGTGCCAGCACCCAGTATCCGAACAATGAGCAGTTCTTC; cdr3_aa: CASTQYPNNEQFF
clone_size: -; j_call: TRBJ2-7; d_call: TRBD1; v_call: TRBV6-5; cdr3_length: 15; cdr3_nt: TGTGCCAGCAGTCTACGGACAGGGAAGAGGGGCGAGCAGTACTTC; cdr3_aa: CASSLRTGKRGEQYF
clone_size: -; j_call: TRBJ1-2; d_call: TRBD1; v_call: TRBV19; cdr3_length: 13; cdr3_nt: TGTGCCAGTAGTGGGGACAGGGACTATGGCTACACCTTC; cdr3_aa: CASSGDRDYGYTF
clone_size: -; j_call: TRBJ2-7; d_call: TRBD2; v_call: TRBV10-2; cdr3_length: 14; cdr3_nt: TGCGCCAGCGCCGGACTAGCGGGTACCTACGAGCAGTACTTC; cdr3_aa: CASAGLAGTYEQYF
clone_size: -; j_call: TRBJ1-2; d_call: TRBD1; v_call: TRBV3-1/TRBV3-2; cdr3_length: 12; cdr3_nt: TGTGCCAGCAGCCCCGGACAGGGTGGCTACACCTTC; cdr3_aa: CASSPGQGGYTF
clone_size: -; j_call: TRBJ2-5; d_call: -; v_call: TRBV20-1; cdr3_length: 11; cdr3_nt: TGCAGTGCTGGACAGCAAGAGACCCAGTACTTC; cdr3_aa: CSAGQQETQYF
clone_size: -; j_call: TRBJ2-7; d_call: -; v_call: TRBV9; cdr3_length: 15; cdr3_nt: TGTGCCAGCAGCCCCACCGACAGGATCTACTACGAGCAGTACTTC; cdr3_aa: CASSPTDRIYYEQYF
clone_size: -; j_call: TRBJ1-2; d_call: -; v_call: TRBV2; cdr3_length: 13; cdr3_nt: TGTGCCAGCACCGAGAGGGTCCTCTATGGCTACACCTTC; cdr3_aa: CASTERVLYGYTF
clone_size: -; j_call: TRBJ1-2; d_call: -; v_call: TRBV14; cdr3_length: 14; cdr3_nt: TGTGCCAGCAGCCAAGTAACAGGGTGGTATGGCTACACCTTC; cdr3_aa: CASSQVTGWYGYTF
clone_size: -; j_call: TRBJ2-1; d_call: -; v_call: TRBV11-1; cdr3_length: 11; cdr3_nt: TGTGCCAGCAGCTTTGATGCGGAGCAGTTCTTC; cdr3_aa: CASSFDAEQFF
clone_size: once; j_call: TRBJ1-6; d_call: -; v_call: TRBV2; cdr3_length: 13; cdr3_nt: TGTGCCTTCCGGGACTGGGATAATTCACCCCTCCACTTT; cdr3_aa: CAFRDWDNSPLHF
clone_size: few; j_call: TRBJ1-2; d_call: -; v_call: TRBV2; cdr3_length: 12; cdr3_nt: TGTGCCAGCGCTTGGGGGGTGTTTGGCTACACCTTC; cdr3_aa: CASAWGVFGYTF
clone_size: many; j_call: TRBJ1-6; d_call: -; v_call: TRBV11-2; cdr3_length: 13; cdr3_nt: TGTGCCAGCAGCTTAGCCGCGGGTTCACCCCTCCACTTT; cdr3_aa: CASSLAAGSPLHF
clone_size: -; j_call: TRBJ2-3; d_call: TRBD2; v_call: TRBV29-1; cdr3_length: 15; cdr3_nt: TGCAGCGTCACTATAGCGGGGGGCCGCACAGATACGCAGTATTTT; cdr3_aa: CSVTIAGGRTDTQYF
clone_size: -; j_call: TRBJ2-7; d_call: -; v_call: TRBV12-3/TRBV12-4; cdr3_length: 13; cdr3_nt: TGTGCCAGCAGTCCGGGGTACTCCTACGAGCAGTACTTC; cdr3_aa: CASSPGYSYEQYF